These T cell receptor beta chains were read from a single sample in a study of T cells in Graves' hyperthyroidism and ophthalmopathy. One entry per CDR3 protein results from TCRdb running MiXCR on the multiplex PCR reads. This sample has 400,000 or so distinct CDR3 sequences, with about 14% found just once. The material sequenced was blood. These receptor sequences come from a woman aged 25-40 years with Graves' ophthalmopathy. CDR3s include the opening cysteine and the closing phenylalanine or tryptophan. Fields, in order: J gene, V gene, clone size, CDR3 length, D gene, CDR3 protein, CDR3 DNA. The D gene is left open where the match is weak. Not every row has a clone size; where given, it reads once, few, many or a size class.

TRBJ2-2,TRBV20-1,many,17,TRBD1,CSADTGTVDGAPGELFF,TGCAGTGCTGATACCGGGACAGTTGATGGTGCCCCCGGGGAGCTGTTTTTT
TRBJ2-1,TRBV24-1,few,16,TRBD2,CATSDPGLAGTNEQFF,TGTGCCACCAGTGACCCGGGACTAGCGGGGACCAATGAGCAGTTCTTC
TRBJ2-3,TRBV15,many,16,TRBD2,CATSSVAGGNLGTQYF,TGTGCCACCAGCAGCGTGGCGGGGGGGAACCTCGGTACGCAGTATTTT
TRBJ1-1,TRBV9,NA,14,NA,CASSVVLGNTEAFF,TGTGCCAGCAGCGTAGTATTGGGGAACACTGAAGCTTTCTTT
TRBJ1-1,TRBV20-1,many,13,TRBD1,CSAQDRANTEAFF,TGCAGTGCTCAGGACAGGGCGAACACTGAAGCTTTCTTT
TRBJ2-5,TRBV7-9,NA,15,TRBD1,CASSSTTGSLETQYF,TGTGCCAGCAGCTCGACGACAGGGTCCTTGGAGACCCAGTACTTC
TRBJ2-4,TRBV13,many,13,NA,CASSLDRRDIQYF,TGTGCCAGCAGCTTGGACAGGAGGGACATTCAGTACTTC
TRBJ2-1,TRBV7-9,many,15,NA,CASSPTGFGSNEQFF,TGTGCCAGCAGCCCCACAGGGTTCGGAAGCAATGAGCAGTTCTTC
TRBJ2-7,TRBV19,few,13,NA,CASRVRPPYEQYF,TGTGCCAGTAGGGTGCGGCCCCCCTACGAGCAGTACTTC
TRBJ1-3,TRBV6-1,NA,14,NA,CASSYGGAGNTIYF,TGTGCCAGCAGCTACGGGGGTGCTGGAAACACCATATATTTT
TRBJ1-5,TRBV5-1,few,16,TRBD1,CASSSGQGDSNQPQHF,TGCGCCAGCAGCTCGGGACAGGGGGATAGCAATCAGCCCCAGCATTTT
TRBJ2-7,TRBV2,many,15,TRBD2,CASTPTSGGVYEQYF,TGTGCCAGCACCCCAACTAGCGGGGGAGTCTACGAGCAGTACTTC
TRBJ2-2,TRBV2,many,12,NA,CASSGITGELFF,TGTGCCAGCAGTGGAATCACCGGGGAGCTGTTTTTT
TRBJ2-5,TRBV2,many,11,NA,CASNWLETQYF,TGTGCCAGCAATTGGCTCGAGACCCAGTACTTC
TRBJ1-4,TRBV3-1,many,13,NA,CASSQVAGEKLFF,TGTGCCAGCAGCCAAGTAGCCGGTGAAAAACTGTTTTTT
TRBJ2-5,TRBV28,NA,15,NA,CASSFPLNRIQTQYF,TGTGCCAGCAGTTTCCCGTTAAACAGGATACAGACCCAGTACTTC
TRBJ2-3,TRBV5-1,many,19,TRBD2,CASSPLTGKRGGKTDTQYF,TGCGCCAGCAGCCCGTTGACAGGCAAGCGGGGGGGCAAGACAGATACGCAGTATTTT
TRBJ2-7,TRBV11-2,many,16,NA,CASSLGQKMRFYEQYF,TGTGCCAGCAGCTTAGGACAGAAAATGAGGTTTTACGAGCAGTACTTC
TRBJ2-5,TRBV20-1,NA,13,TRBD2,CSASFGGGETQYF,TGCAGTGCCTCGTTTGGCGGGGGGGAGACCCAGTACTTC
TRBJ2-1,TRBV4-1,once,14,NA,CASSQPLRGHEQFF,TGCGCCAGCAGCCAACCATTGAGGGGACATGAGCAGTTCTTC
TRBJ2-1,TRBV18,NA,16,TRBD2,CASSPWDSGTYNEQFF,TGTGCCAGCTCACCGTGGGATAGCGGGACTTACAATGAGCAGTTCTTC
TRBJ2-6,TRBV6-1,NA,16,TRBD1,CASSGDSPSGANVLTF,TGTGCCAGCAGTGGGGACAGCCCCTCTGGGGCCAACGTCCTGACTTTC
TRBJ2-7,TRBV6-1,many,14,NA,CAIGTPGTSYEQYF,TGTGCCATCGGGACCCCGGGCACCTCCTACGAGCAGTACTTC
TRBJ1-4,TRBV27,many,16,TRBD1,CASSWDRDSGNEKLFF,TGTGCCAGCAGTTGGGACAGGGATTCGGGTAATGAAAAACTGTTTTTT
TRBJ1-5,TRBV30,many,14,TRBD1,CAWRDRGRGQPQHF,TGTGCCTGGAGGGACAGGGGTCGGGGTCAGCCCCAGCATTTT
TRBJ2-7,TRBV2,many,14,TRBD1,CASMRGDRVWEQYF,TGTGCCAGCATGAGAGGGGACAGGGTCTGGGAGCAGTACTTC
TRBJ1-1,TRBV12-3/TRBV12-4,many,14,NA,CASTSRNMNTEAFF,TGTGCCAGCACATCGCGGAATATGAACACTGAAGCTTTCTTT
TRBJ1-5,TRBV12-3/TRBV12-4,many,14,NA,CASREPGPNQPQHF,TGTGCCAGCAGGGAGCCAGGACCGAATCAGCCCCAGCATTTT
TRBJ2-3,TRBV20-1,many,14,TRBD1,CSARAPQGSGTQYF,TGCAGTGCTAGGGCTCCACAGGGGTCGGGTACGCAGTATTTT
TRBJ1-5,TRBV19,NA,16,NA,CASSRGRFGLNQPQHF,TGTGCCAGTAGTAGGGGTAGATTCGGCCTTAATCAGCCCCAGCATTTT
TRBJ2-7,TRBV30,many,14,TRBD1,CAWRPGTGSYEQYF,TGTGCCTGGAGACCCGGGACAGGATCCTACGAGCAGTACTTC
TRBJ1-3,TRBV19,few,15,NA,CASTPISAPGNTIYF,TGTGCCAGTACACCGATTTCGGCACCTGGAAACACCATATATTTT
TRBJ2-3,TRBV9,NA,17,TRBD2,CASSSEAGTRSTDTLYF,TGTGCCAGCAGCTCAGAAGCCGGGACTAGGAGCACAGATACGCTGTATTTT
TRBJ1-2,TRBV11-2,many,19,NA,CASSYTPTISVGTDYGYTF,TGTGCCAGCAGCTATACCCCGACGATCAGCGTGGGAACAGACTATGGCTACACCTTC
TRBJ2-7,TRBV6-1,many,15,NA,CASSYRAGMPYEQYF,TGTGCCAGCAGTTATAGGGCAGGCATGCCCTACGAGCAGTACTTC
TRBJ1-5,TRBV12-3/TRBV12-4,many,15,NA,CASSLAGWGDQPQHF,TGTGCCAGCAGTTTAGCAGGGTGGGGGGATCAGCCCCAGCATTTT
TRBJ1-1,TRBV7-8,many,17,NA,CASRLAGVGTRGTEAFF,TGTGCCAGCAGATTAGCGGGTGTCGGCACACGCGGGACTGAAGCTTTCTTT
TRBJ1-5,TRBV3-1,many,18,TRBD1,CASSQATGTENSNQPQHF,TGTGCCAGCAGCCAAGCGACCGGGACAGAAAATAGCAATCAGCCCCAGCATTTT
TRBJ2-7,TRBV6-1,many,16,NA,CASSPNPDPIRDEQYF,TGTGCCAGCAGTCCCAACCCCGATCCGATTCGGGACGAGCAGTACTTC
TRBJ2-1,TRBV7-3,once,18,TRBD2,CASGLMRSGGGSYNEQFF,TGTGCCAGCGGCTTAATGCGTAGCGGGGGGGGTTCATACAATGAGCAGTTCTTC
TRBJ2-5,TRBV18,many,13,NA,CASSPVKQETQYF,TGTGCCAGCTCACCAGTGAAGCAAGAGACCCAGTACTTC
TRBJ2-5,TRBV7-9,many,13,TRBD1,CASSSDREETQYF,TGTGCCAGCAGCTCTGACAGGGAAGAGACCCAGTACTTC
TRBJ1-2,TRBV19,few,13,NA,CASKDRLNYGYTF,TGTGCCAGTAAAGACAGGCTTAACTATGGCTACACCTTC
TRBJ2-3,TRBV20-1,many,17,TRBD2,CSAATKPSGGAIDTQYF,TGCAGTGCTGCAACGAAACCTAGCGGGGGGGCGATAGATACGCAGTATTTT
TRBJ2-2,TRBV12-3/TRBV12-4,many,13,NA,CASSLTRAGELFF,TGTGCCAGCAGTTTAACCAGGGCCGGGGAGCTGTTTTTT
TRBJ2-3,TRBV20-1,few,15,TRBD2,CSVRKRGGFTDTQYF,TGCAGTGTTAGAAAGCGGGGGGGCTTTACAGATACGCAGTATTTT
TRBJ2-5,TRBV24-1,many,14,NA,CATSDTGTKETQYF,TGTGCCACCAGTGACACAGGGACTAAAGAGACCCAGTACTTC
TRBJ2-3,TRBV20-1,few,15,TRBD2,CSADWGSGGTDTQYF,TGCAGTGCTGACTGGGGTAGCGGGGGCACAGATACGCAGTATTTT
TRBJ2-1,TRBV20-1,many,15,TRBD1,CSASMGDRDYNEQFF,TGCAGTGCTAGTATGGGGGACAGGGACTACAATGAGCAGTTCTTC
TRBJ1-5,TRBV18,many,14,NA,CASSPRGFYQPQHF,TGTGCCAGCTCACCAAGGGGGTTTTATCAGCCCCAGCATTTT
TRBJ1-4,TRBV30,many,15,NA,CAWSPTEGASEKLFF,TGTGCCTGGAGTCCCACTGAAGGCGCGTCTGAAAAACTGTTTTTT